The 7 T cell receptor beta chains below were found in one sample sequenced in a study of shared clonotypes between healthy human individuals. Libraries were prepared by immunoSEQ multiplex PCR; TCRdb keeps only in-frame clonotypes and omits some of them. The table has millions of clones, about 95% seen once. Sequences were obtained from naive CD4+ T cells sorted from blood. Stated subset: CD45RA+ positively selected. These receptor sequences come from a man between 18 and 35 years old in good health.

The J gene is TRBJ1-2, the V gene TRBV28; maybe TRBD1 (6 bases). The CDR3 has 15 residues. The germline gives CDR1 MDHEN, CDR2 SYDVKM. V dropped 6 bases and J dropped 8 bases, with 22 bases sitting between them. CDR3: CASSSEGQGIGGYTF. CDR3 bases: TGTGCCAGCAGCTCCGAGGGGCAGGGGATAGGCGGCTACACCTTC.

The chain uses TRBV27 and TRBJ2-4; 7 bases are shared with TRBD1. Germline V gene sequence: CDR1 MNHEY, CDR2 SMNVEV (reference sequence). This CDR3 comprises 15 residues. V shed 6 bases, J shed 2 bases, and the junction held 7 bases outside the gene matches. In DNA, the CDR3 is TGTGCCAGCAGCGACAGGGCGTGGACCAAAAACATTCAGTACTTC. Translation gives CASSDRAWTKNIQYF.

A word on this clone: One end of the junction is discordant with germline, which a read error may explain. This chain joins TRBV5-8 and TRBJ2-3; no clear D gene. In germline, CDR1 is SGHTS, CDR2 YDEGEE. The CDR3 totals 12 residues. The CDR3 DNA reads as TGTGCCAGCAGCCAACGGGCCTCGACGGCTAATTTT. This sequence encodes CASSQRASTANF.

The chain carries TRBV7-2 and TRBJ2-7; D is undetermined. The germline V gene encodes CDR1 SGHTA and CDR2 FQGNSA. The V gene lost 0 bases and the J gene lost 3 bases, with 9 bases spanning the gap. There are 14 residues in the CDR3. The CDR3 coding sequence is TGTGCCAGCAGCTTAGCGGTCTTAAACTACGAGCAGTACTTC. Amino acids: CASSLAVLNYEQYF.

For the CDR3, the DNA is TGTGCCAGCAGCTCCCAGGGAGGTACTGAAGCTTTCTTT. This codes for CASSSQGGTEAFF. This sequence joins TRBV5-4 and TRBJ1-1; weak D call: TRBD1 (5 bases). Trimming stripped 3 bases from V and 5 bases from J, with 11 bases between. Germline V gene sequence: CDR1 SGHNT, CDR2 YYREEE (reference sequence). This CDR3 comprises 13 residues.

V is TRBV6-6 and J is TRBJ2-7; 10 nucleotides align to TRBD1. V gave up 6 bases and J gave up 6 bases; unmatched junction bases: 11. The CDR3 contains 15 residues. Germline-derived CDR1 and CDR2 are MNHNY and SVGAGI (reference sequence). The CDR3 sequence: CASRPGQGSIGEQYF. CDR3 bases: TGTGCCAGCAGGCCGGGACAGGGGAGTATCGGCGAGCAGTACTTC.

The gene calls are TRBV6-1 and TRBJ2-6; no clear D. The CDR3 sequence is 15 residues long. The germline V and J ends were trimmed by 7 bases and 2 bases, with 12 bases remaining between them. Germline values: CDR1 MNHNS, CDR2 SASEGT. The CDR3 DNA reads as TGTGCCAGCATCCAGACCGCACCTGGGGCCAACGTCCTGACTTTC. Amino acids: CASIQTAPGANVLTF.